Presented here are 5 T cell receptor beta chains from one specimen sequenced in a study of cytomegalovirus exposure and HLA in healthy donors. In the PCR, 60 Vbeta and 13 Jbeta primers were used. TCRdb's table, derived via immunoSEQ multiplex PCR, lists solely in-frame clones and lacks some. This repertoire includes 100,000 or so clones. The specimen was PBMCs. These receptors were taken from a man aged 50-59 years in good health and CMV-seronegative.

This chain links TRBV11-3 with TRBJ1-1, with D hard to call. The CDR3 consists of 12 residues. V was cut by 5 bases and J by 5 bases, with 9 bases left in between. From germline, CDR1 is SGHNT and CDR2 YENEEA. Written as DNA, the CDR3 is TGTGCCAGCAGCACCGGGGTTACTGAAGCTTTCTTT. It specifies CASSTGVTEAFF.

The J gene is TRBJ2-1, the V gene TRBV5-4, with TRBD2 matching over 8 bases. There are 14 residues in the CDR3. The J segment lost 5 bases and the V segment lost 2 bases, leaving 3 bases of the junction unmatched. In germline, CDR1 is SGHNT, CDR2 YYREEE (reference sequence). Here the CDR3 reads CASSLTGGNNEQFF. The CDR3, as DNA: TGTGCCAGCAGCTTAACGGGGGGGAACAATGAGCAGTTCTTC.

V and J are TRBV19 and TRBJ1-4; no clear D gene. Germline V gene lookup returns CDR1 LNHDA and CDR2 SQIVND (reference sequence). Trimming took off 3 bases at V and 5 bases at J, with 10 bases between the two ends. The CDR3 runs to 14 residues. The CDR3 region is CASSISGPNEKLFF. Here the CDR3 DNA reads TGTGCCAGTAGTATTTCCGGTCCGAATGAAAAACTGTTTTTT.

The rearrangement uses TRBV4-1 and TRBJ2-7, with 12 bases that match TRBD2. Germline V gives CDR1 MGHRA, CDR2 YSYEKL. V shed 3 bases, J shed 3 bases, and the junction held 3 bases outside the gene matches. The CDR3 runs to 15 residues. CDR3 nucleotides: TGCGCCAGCAGCCACGGACTAGCGGGACTCTACGAGCAGTACTTC. Translation: CASSHGLAGLYEQYF.

This chain joins TRBV4-3 and TRBJ2-7; possible D gene TRBD2, 7 bases. Germline lookup yields CDR1 LGHNA and CDR2 YSLEER. The CDR3 is 17 residues long. The V and J ends lost 0 bases and 6 bases respectively, with 21 bases between them. Here the CDR3 reads CASSQEPEGGWPTEQYF. CDR3 sequence (DNA): TGCGCCAGCAGCCAAGAACCTGAGGGGGGGTGGCCTACCGAGCAGTACTTC.